Listed below are T cell receptor beta chains from one sample, sequenced in a study of identical twins. TCRdb processed the 5' RACE reads anew with MiXCR; each CDR3 protein has one entry. The table shows 1.5 million to 2 million distinct CDR3 sequences, with more than 30% occurring only once. The material sequenced was cord blood. These receptors all come from a newborn girl in good health. Both conserved end residues are trimmed from each CDR3. Not all rows give a size; the values are once, few, many and, for expanded clones, a class.

V gene,clone size,CDR3 protein
TRBV28,NA,ASSSRLSSYNEQF
TRBV5-1,once,ASSVPDTEAF
TRBV7-2,NA,ASSLGSGGVTYEQY
TRBV20-1,few,SAQSGTSGYNEQF
TRBV27,few,ASSLSGTANQPQH
TRBV20-1,few,SARGGWTAFYEQY
TRBV6-2/TRBV6-3,NA,ASSYLDRGGNEQF
TRBV3-1,NA,ASSRDRGSHEQY
TRBV5-1,NA,ASSLDGQGKNIQY
TRBV12-3/TRBV12-4,few,ASSSTPVANEQF
TRBV5-1,many,ASSLTSGSNEQF
TRBV28,NA,ASSLAPRGTVIDTQY
TRBV2,few,AGREDPMGEKLF
TRBV6-1,many,ASSALGRGFYQETQY
TRBV28,NA,ASKRAGFADPLLNSPLH
TRBV28,few,ASSFVRGSYEQY
TRBV27,NA,ASSWSANYGYT
TRBV6-6,NA,ASSYGDRVGQPQH
TRBV3-1,NA,ASSPLGSSIYNEQF
TRBV4-1,once,ASSQVAQGRTGELF
TRBV7-2,few,ASSLGKTSGGPPRTDTQY
TRBV6-5,NA,ASSYSWGQWYEQY
TRBV9,NA,ASSVGTSNFYEQY
TRBV12-3/TRBV12-4,few,ASSSHTKDTDTQY
TRBV12-5,NA,ASGYTGGWDTGELF
TRBV6-2/TRBV6-3,NA,ASTYNTGELF
TRBV28,NA,ASSPLPGDRNLGRVQPQH
TRBV29-1,few,SVNRGETQY
TRBV6-6,NA,ASSRQGDRGNQPQH
TRBV7-8,NA,ASSEQQGRQETQY
TRBV29-1,NA,SVYTGSITY
TRBV24-1,NA,ATSVTNGRTDTQY
TRBV20-1,NA,SARLAGADTQF
TRBV28,NA,ASSRTGGAF
TRBV5-1,once,ASSFRQGHTEAF
TRBV12-3/TRBV12-4,NA,ASSPPGGVETQY
TRBV4-2,NA,ASSQALYGGTDTQY
TRBV20-1,NA,SATSGTDFYNEQF
TRBV4-1,few,ASSQDAHTYGYT
TRBV20-1,NA,SALPPFARGKETQY
TRBV27,few,ASSPTPGQGNEQF
TRBV11-3,few,ASSLPMGGFSYNEQF
TRBV9,many,ASSSTGQGSNEQF
TRBV27,few,ASSTGTLTTNEKLF
TRBV5-8,few,ASSKDRVLYEQY
TRBV27,once,ASSSDTYTGELF
TRBV11-2,NA,ASSPRQAHNEQF
TRBV4-1,many,ASKGAGANVLT
TRBV12-3/TRBV12-4,many,ASSLGSWFRNEQY
TRBV14,few,ASSRPPGLLTDTQY
TRBV27,NA,ASSLDFSEQF
TRBV28,NA,ASTGDLDEQY
TRBV4-2,NA,ASSQGAASGGETQY
TRBV6-6,NA,ASSFGLAGFPPDTQY
TRBV4-1,NA,ASSHEDSYSNQPQH
TRBV7-2,few,ASSLLAIPSGANVLT